The clone carrying this T cell receptor (beta chain) was recorded once. Its specificity is unknown. This specimen comes from a study of tumor-infiltrating lymphocytes in primary liver carcinoma. Study outcomes and limitations: Tumor-blood pairs (like tumor-adjacent pairs) overlapped less than tumor region pairs did. With p = 0.039, the top-250-clone fraction in tumors significantly exceeded that in blood.

A primer matching the constant region was used to make TCR beta cDNA from 500 to 650 ng of total RNA. A slightly modified ARM-PCR protocol with three nested multiplex PCR rounds produced these TCR beta libraries. TRBV1-TRBV30 forward and Cbeta reverse primers drove the first two roughly 9-cycle rounds. TCRdb redid the calling of the multiplex PCR reads with MiXCR, one entry per CDR3 protein. This table has some 320,000 distinct CDR3 sequences, 55% to 65% appearing once. In addition to blood RNA drawn from unsorted whole blood, germline DNA was extracted. Patients carried chronic HBV infection without prior treatment. V gave up 3 bases and J gave up 2 bases, with 16 bases separating them. Germline V gene data show CDR1 as ENHRY and CDR2 as SYGVKD. The CDR3 is 16 amino acids.

The specimen sequenced was peripheral blood. The chain recombines TRBV10-3 with TRBJ1-2, with D perhaps TRBD1 (5 bases). The TCR comes from a man aged 35-49 years with primary liver carcinoma and hepatitis B virus infection. The CDR3 reads CAISEPLGAGNYGYTF. The CDR3 region has the DNA TGTGCCATCAGTGAACCCCTAGGGGCGGGGAACTATGGCTACACCTTC.